The 20 T cell receptor beta chains below come from one sample, sequenced in a study of T cells after yellow fever vaccination. TCRdb re-derived calls from the 5' RACE reads in MiXCR, one entry per CDR3 protein. Here the sample spans almost 600,000 distinct CDR3 sequences, 13% being singletons. Sequenced here: PBMCs, sampled on the day of the yellow fever booster vaccination. The receptor set was obtained from a man in his thirties or forties who received the YFV17D yellow fever vaccine.

This clonotype was observed a handful of times. The chain links TRBV12-3 or TRBV12-4 to TRBJ2-2; 7 bases are a match to TRBD2. The CDR3 is 16 amino acids. Trimming cost V 7 bases and J 4 bases; bases outside gene matches: 12. The DNA for the CDR3 is TGTGCCAGCAACTCCGGGGGGAGTTTAGGCACCGGGGAGCTGTTTTTT. Residues: CASNSGGSLGTGELFF.

This chain connects TRBV12-3 or TRBV12-4 to TRBJ1-2; D unclear. The CDR3 contains 13 residues. The V end was cut by 8 bases, the J end by 2 bases, with 12 bases between. The CDR3 DNA is TGTGCCAGCGGAGACTCCGGGAACTATGGCTACACCTTC. This codes for CASGDSGNYGYTF.

In its sample, this clonotype was seen many times. The chain recombines TRBV12-3 or TRBV12-4 with TRBJ2-7; D gene ambiguous. The CDR3 length is 11 residues. V dropped 3 bases and J dropped 2 bases, with 2 bases sitting between them. The DNA for the CDR3 is TGTGCCAGCAGTTTCGCCTACGAGCAGTACTTC. It is translated as CASSFAYEQYF.

This clonotype has just a few counts. The chain carries TRBV20-1 and TRBJ1-5, with D unclear. CDR1 and CDR2 from the germline V gene are DFQATT and SNEGSKA (reference sequence). CDR3 length equals 14 residues. CDR3 amino acids: CSAGTGIPNQPQHF. The DNA of the CDR3 is TGCAGCGCCGGTACGGGAATCCCCAATCAGCCCCAGCATTTT.

The chain joins TRBV24-1 to TRBJ2-1; 12 bases align to TRBD2. The CDR3 has 15 residues. V lost 4 bases to trimming and J lost 4 bases; unmatched junction nucleotides: 1. CDR1 and CDR2 (germline): KGHDR, SFDVKD. The CDR3 loop is CATSEGTSGYNEQFF. Written as DNA, the CDR3 is TGTGCCACCAGTGAGGGGACTAGCGGGTACAATGAGCAGTTCTTC.

This clonotype was seen a handful of times. Here the CDR3 reads CAWSVLGEDQPQHF. CDR3 coding DNA: TGTGCCTGGAGTGTACTCGGGGAGGATCAGCCCCAGCATTTT. The chain employs TRBV30 and TRBJ1-5, with D unclear. This CDR3 region has 14 residues. V was trimmed by 0 bases and J by 5 bases, leaving 11 bases between them. The germline V gene has CDR1 GTSNPN and CDR2 SVGIG (reference sequence). Supplemented by reference TRBV30 and TRBJ1-5, the full variable domain reads SQTIHQWPATLVQPVGSPLSLECTVEGTSNPNLYWYRQAAGRGLQLLFYSVGIGQISSEVPQNLSASRPQDRQFILSSKKLLLSDSGFYLCAWSVLGEDQPQHFGDGTRLSIL.

This clonotype was counted a few times. The chain uses TRBV4-3 and TRBJ1-3; the D is unclear. In germline, CDR1 is LGHNA, CDR2 YSLEER. The CDR3 is made up of 16 amino acids. Trimming shortened V by 0 bases and J by 1 base, and 10 bases separated the two germline ends. As DNA, the CDR3 is TGCGCCAGCAGCCAAGATGTCAGAGGATCTGGAAACACCATATATTTT. It yields the protein CASSQDVRGSGNTIYF.

This clonotype was seen a handful of times. The J gene is TRBJ2-2, the V gene TRBV29-1, with D tentatively TRBD1 or TRBD2 (6 bases each). This CDR3 is built from 14 residues. Germline V gene data show CDR1 as SQVTM and CDR2 as ANQGSEA. The V and J ends lost 4 bases and 2 bases respectively, with 11 bases between them. The CDR3 sequence: CSVVGGTNTGELFF. DNA for the CDR3: TGCAGCGTTGTTGGCGGGACAAACACCGGGGAGCTGTTTTTT.

CDR3 DNA sequence: TGTGCCAGTAGCGACCCAAGAAGCACTGAAGCTTTCTTT. Residues: CASSDPRSTEAFF. The chain recombines TRBV19 with TRBJ1-1, with D unclear. Germline V gene lookup returns CDR1 LNHDA and CDR2 SQIVND (reference sequence). This CDR3 is built from 13 residues. Deletions cut 6 bases from V and 4 bases from J, with 12 bases between.

Comments on this clonotype: As the CDR3 is not closed by the conserved phenylalanine or tryptophan, this likely results from a read error. The J gene is TRBJ1-2, the V gene TRBV27; D not resolved. Germline assignment: CDR1 MNHEY and CDR2 SMNVEV (reference sequence). The CDR3 sequence is 13 residues long. V dropped 6 bases and J dropped 3 bases, with 11 bases sitting between them. The CDR3, as DNA: TGTGCCAGCAGCTTTGGTCCCCACTATGGCTACACCTCC. This gives the protein CASSFGPHYGYTS.

The DNA for the CDR3 is TGCGCCAGCAGCCAAATGGGCGGACTGGCTAGCACAGATACGCAGTATTTT. Translating gives CASSQMGGLASTDTQYF. The chain employs TRBV4-1 and TRBJ2-3; a weak D match, TRBD2 (5 bases). Germline V gene sequence: CDR1 MGHRA, CDR2 YSYEKL. The CDR3 is made up of 17 amino acids. V was shortened by 2 bases and J by 0 bases, with 15 bases between the two germline ends.

The chain combines TRBV19 with TRBJ2-3, with D possibly matching TRBD2 (6 bases). The CDR3 totals 16 residues. Germline V gene data show CDR1 as LNHDA and CDR2 as SQIVND (reference sequence). Trimming shortened V by 2 bases and J by 0 bases, and 12 bases separated the two germline ends. For the CDR3, the DNA is TGTGCCAGTAGTATATTTGCCCGGGGGAGCACAGATACGCAGTATTTT. This codes for CASSIFARGSTDTQYF. Looking up the rest from reference TRBV19 and TRBJ2-3 gives the full variable domain: DGGITQSPKYLFRKEGQNVTLSCEQNLNHDAMYWYRQDPGQGLRLIYYSQIVNDFQKGDIAEGYSVSREKKESFPLTVTSAQKNPTAFYLCASSIFARGSTDTQYFGPGTRLTVL.

The J gene is TRBJ2-1, the V gene TRBV20-1; D not resolved. The CDR3 consists of 10 residues. Germline V CDR1 and CDR2: DFQATT, SNEGSKA (reference sequence). V dropped 3 bases and J dropped 9 bases, with 6 bases sitting between them. Here the CDR3 reads CSASLSEQFF. CDR3 sequence (DNA): TGCAGTGCTAGTCTTAGTGAGCAGTTCTTC.

This clonotype was picked up a small number of times. V is TRBV20-1 and J is TRBJ1-2; possibly TRBD1 for D (5 bases). Trimming removed 3 bases at V and 0 bases at J, with 8 bases between. CDR3 length: 13 amino acids. From germline, CDR1 is DFQATT and CDR2 SNEGSKA (reference sequence). The CDR3 here is CSARTVSNYGYTF. As DNA, the CDR3 is TGCAGTGCTAGGACAGTGTCTAACTATGGCTACACCTTC.

The chain couples TRBV7-2 to TRBJ2-1, with TRBD2 as a possible D gene (5 bases). This CDR3 has 14 amino acids. The V end lost 5 bases, the J end lost 10 bases, and 18 bases lay between the germline ends. The V gene's germline CDR1 is SGHTA and CDR2 FQGNSA. The chain's CDR3 is CASSQSGALVEQFF. The CDR3 coding sequence is TGTGCCAGCAGCCAGAGCGGCGCCCTCGTAGAGCAGTTCTTC.

This clonotype was counted between two and nine times. The chain uses TRBV7-3 and TRBJ2-1; possibly TRBD1 for D (6 bases). Germline-derived CDR1 and CDR2 are SGHTA and FQGTGA. The V end lost 6 bases, the J end lost 6 bases, and 15 bases lay between the germline ends. The CDR3 has 14 residues. The CDR3 coding sequence is TGTGCCAGCAGTCCCAACAGGGACCCCAATGAGCAGTTCTTC. As protein: CASSPNRDPNEQFF.

This clonotype has more than one count but fewer than ten. The CDR3 reads CASSVRGHEEKLFF. The DNA of the CDR3 is TGTGCCAGCAGTGTTCGGGGTCACGAGGAAAAACTGTTTTTT. The chain recombines TRBV12-3 or TRBV12-4 with TRBJ1-4, with D unclear. V was trimmed by 5 bases and J by 8 bases, leaving 15 bases between them. This CDR3 comprises 14 residues.

The V call is TRBV10-1, the J call TRBJ2-2; 7 nucleotides align to TRBD1. This CDR3 is 15 amino acids long. The germline CDR1 and CDR2 sequences are WNHNN and SYGVQD (reference sequence). The V segment lost 4 bases and the J segment 5 bases; nucleotides outside the gene matches: 7. CDR3 nucleotide sequence: TGCGCCAGCAGTGTGGCACAGGGGAGAACCGGGGAGCTGTTTTTT. This codes for CASSVAQGRTGELFF.

In DNA form, the CDR3 reads TGCAGTGCTAGAGATTTAGGGGAAGCTTTCTTT. This codes for CSARDLGEAFF. This chain uses TRBV20-1 with TRBJ1-1; D ambiguous. This CDR3 has 11 residues. V was trimmed by 0 bases and J by 8 bases, leaving 7 bases between them. The germline CDR1 and CDR2 sequences are DFQATT and SNEGSKA (reference sequence).

This clonotype turned up a few times. The chain recombines TRBV6-5 with TRBJ2-2; D is perhaps TRBD1 (6 bases). This CDR3 has 16 amino acids. V was cut by 4 bases and J by 1 base, with 13 bases left in between. Germline-derived CDR1 and CDR2 are MNHEY and SVGAGI. The DNA of the CDR3 is TGTGCCAGCAGTTCCGTCACAGGGTTGAACACCGGGGAGCTGTTTTTT. This translates into CASSSVTGLNTGELFF.